Listed here are 10 T cell receptor beta chains from one sample, sequenced in a study of long-term antiretroviral therapy in people with HIV. Run at survey level, the immunoSEQ assay was version v3.0. This table comes from immunoSEQ multiplex PCR, and its TCRdb copy is limited to in-frame clones, with some not included. The sample gives more than 20,000 clones, approximately 90% of which show up once; around 4.8% is in the top ten. This specimen was unsorted PBMCs, taken around 2.6 years after starting antiretroviral therapy. The receptors derive from a man between 40 and 49 years old with HIV.

The sample holds a few counts of this clone. The genes are TRBV19 and TRBJ2-1, with TRBD1 matching over 9 bases. Trimming cost V 3 bases and J 6 bases; bases outside gene matches: 6. This CDR3 has 15 amino acids. Germline loops: CDR1 LNHDA, CDR2 SQIVND (reference sequence). The CDR3 spells CASSIGDRGSNEQFF. The DNA of the CDR3 is TGTGCCAGTAGTATCGGAGACAGGGGGTCCAATGAGCAGTTCTTC.

Note on this clone: One end of the junction varies from germline; a read error may be responsible. V usage is TRBV27 and J usage is TRBJ2-7; D is perhaps TRBD1 (5 bases). The CDR3 extends over 11 amino acids. The germline CDR1 and CDR2 sequences are MNHEY and SMNVEV (reference sequence). The CDR3 protein is CASSLTWQGAF. CDR3 coding DNA: TGTGCCAGCAGTTTAACGTGGCAGGGCGCTTTC.

A few counts support this clone. This sequence joins TRBV11-1 and TRBJ1-5; 11 bases agree with TRBD1. The V gene's germline CDR1 is SGHAT and CDR2 FQDESV (reference sequence). Trimming at V came to 5 bases and at J to 6 bases, leaving 3 bases not matched to a gene. The CDR3 extends over 14 amino acids. CDR3 coding DNA: TGTGCCAGCAGCCCAGGGACAGGGGGTCAGCCCCAGCATTTT. It translates to CASSPGTGGQPQHF.

A single count supports this clone. This sequence joins TRBV27 and TRBJ2-1; perhaps TRBD1 as D (6 bases). This CDR3 spans 15 amino acids. Trimming cost V 0 bases and J 5 bases, with 11 bases left between them. Germline V gene sequence: CDR1 MNHEY, CDR2 SMNVEV (reference sequence). The CDR3 nucleotides are TGTGCCAGCAGTTTATCCGGGACACATCACAATGAGCAGTTCTTC. Protein sequence: CASSLSGTHHNEQFF.

The rearrangement joins TRBV25-1 to TRBJ1-2; D is unresolved. This CDR3 is built from 12 residues. Deletions cut 2 bases from V and 6 bases from J, with 7 bases between. Germline values: CDR1 MGHDK, CDR2 SYGVNS. The CDR3 DNA sequence: TGTGCCAGCAGTGAACGCGGGGATGGCTACACCTTC. Residues: CASSERGDGYTF.

This chain joins TRBV10-3 and TRBJ2-3; D perhaps matches TRBD2 (5 bases). This CDR3 is built from 13 residues. Trimming stripped 5 bases from V and 3 bases from J, with 9 bases between. Germline CDR1 and CDR2: ENHRY and SYGVKD. DNA of the CDR3: TGTGCCATCAGTCCGGACTTAACAGATACGCAGTATTTT. As protein: CAISPDLTDTQYF.

The chain links TRBV11-2 to TRBJ1-2; D is unresolved. Per germline, CDR1 SGHAT and CDR2 FQNNGV. The CDR3 contains 14 residues. V was shortened by 1 base and J by 6 bases, with 12 bases between the two germline ends. The CDR3 loop is CASSLVGQVDGYTF. CDR3 DNA sequence: TGTGCCAGCAGCTTAGTTGGGCAGGTCGATGGCTACACCTTC. The full variable domain, its missing parts supplied by reference TRBV11-2 and TRBJ1-2, is EAGVAQSPRYKIIEKRQSVAFWCNPISGHATLYWYQQILGQGPKLLIQFQNNGVVDDSQLPKDRFSAERLKGVDSTLKIQPAKLEDSAVYLCASSLVGQVDGYTFGSGTRLTVV.

The CDR3 nucleotides read TGTGCCAGTTGGACAGGCTTGAACACTGAAGCTTTCTTT. Translating gives CASWTGLNTEAFF. The genes are TRBV19 and TRBJ1-1; 7 bases are shared with TRBD1. This CDR3 spans 13 amino acids. CDR1 is LNHDA and CDR2 is SQIVND in the germline V gene (reference sequence). V dropped 8 bases and J dropped 0; count of bases not matched to a gene: 3. The full variable domain, with the rest looked up from reference TRBV19 and TRBJ1-1, is DGGITQSPKYLFRKEGQNVTLSCEQNLNHDAMYWYRQDPGQGLRLIYYSQIVNDFQKGDIAEGYSVSREKKESFPLTVTSAQKNPTAFYLCASWTGLNTEAFFGQGTRLTVV.

To note about this clone: The germline gene is not matched at one end of the junction; a read error may be the cause. This chain links TRBV7-7 with TRBJ2-3; D is undetermined. Germline values: CDR1 SSHAT, CDR2 FNYEAQ (reference sequence). CDR3 length: 16 residues. CDR3 sequence reads: CASSLGPAGSTDTQYF. DNA for the CDR3: TGTGCTAGCAGCTTAGGGCCAGCCGGAAGCACAGATACGCAGTATTTT. Full variable domain (missing parts from reference TRBV7-7 and TRBJ2-3): GAGVSQSPRYKVTKRGQDVTLRCDPISSHATLYWYQQALGQGPEFLTYFNYEAQPDKSGLPSDRFSAERPEGSISTLTIQRTEQRDSAMYRCASSLGPAGSTDTQYFGPGTRLTVL.

The rearrangement joins TRBV27 to TRBJ1-1; unclear D gene. V lost 3 bases, J lost 0 bases, and 8 bases lay in between. Looked up from germline, CDR1 is MNHEY and CDR2 is SMNVEV (reference sequence). The CDR3 contains 14 residues. Written as DNA, the CDR3 is TGTGCCAGCAGTTTGAACGATATGAACACTGAAGCTTTCTTT. Translation: CASSLNDMNTEAFF.